The table lists the clone carrying this T cell receptor beta chain with a few counts. A single record per CDR3 protein comes from TCRdb applying MiXCR to the RT-PCR reads. This sample has approximately 7,200 distinct CDR3 sequences, with about 86% found just once. The sample is drawn from a study of yellow fever vaccine responses in identical twins. Per the germline V gene, CDR1 is ENHRY and CDR2 is SYGVKD. This CDR3 has 12 amino acids. V dropped 8 bases and J dropped 0 bases, with 7 bases sitting between them. The sequence came from a woman aged 18-35 years who received the yellow fever vaccine. The material sequenced was T cells from blood (PBMCs), unsorted or a sorted subset (not recorded which), taken before or after yellow fever vaccination (not recorded which). The chain links TRBV10-3 to TRBJ1-1, with D hard to call. The CDR3 here is CAIATVNTEAFF. CDR3 nucleotide sequence: TGTGCCATCGCGACGGTGAACACTGAAGCTTTCTTT.